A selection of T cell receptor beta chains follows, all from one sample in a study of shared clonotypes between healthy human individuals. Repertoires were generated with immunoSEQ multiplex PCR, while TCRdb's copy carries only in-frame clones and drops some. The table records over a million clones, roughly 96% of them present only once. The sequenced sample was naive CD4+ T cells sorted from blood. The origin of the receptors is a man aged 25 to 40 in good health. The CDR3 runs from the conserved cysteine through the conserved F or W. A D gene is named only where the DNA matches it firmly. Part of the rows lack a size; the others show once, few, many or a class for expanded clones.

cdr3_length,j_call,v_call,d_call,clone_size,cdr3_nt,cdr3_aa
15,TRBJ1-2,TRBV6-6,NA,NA,TGTGCCAGCAGTTACCCGGACTTAAACCTCTATGGCTACACCTTC,CASSYPDLNLYGYTF
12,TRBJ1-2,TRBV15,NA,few,TGTGCCACCAGCAGAGACTCGGGGGGCTACACCTTC,CATSRDSGGYTF
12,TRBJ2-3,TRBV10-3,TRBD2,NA,TGTGCCGTGCAGGGAGGGTTGGATACGCAGTATTTT,CAVQGGLDTQYF
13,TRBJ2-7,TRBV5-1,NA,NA,TGCGCCAGCAGCTTGAAGGGAGGCTACGAGCAGTACTTC,CASSLKGGYEQYF
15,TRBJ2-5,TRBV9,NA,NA,TGTGCCAGCAGCGTAGGAGCGACACTTCAAGAGACCCAGTACTTC,CASSVGATLQETQYF
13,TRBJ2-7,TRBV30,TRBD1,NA,TGTGCCTGCCGGGACAGGGGTTCCTACGAGCAGTACTTC,CACRDRGSYEQYF
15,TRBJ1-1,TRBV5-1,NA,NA,TGCGCCAGCAGCTTGGAGGCGGTACACTCCACTGAAGCTTTCTTT,CASSLEAVHSTEAFF
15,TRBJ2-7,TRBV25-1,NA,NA,TGTGCCAGCAGCGCAACGGGAGGGGGCCTTGGCGAGCAGTACTTC,CASSATGGGLGEQYF
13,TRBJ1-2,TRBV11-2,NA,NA,TGTGCCAGCAGCTCCCAGATCAACTATGGCTACACCTTC,CASSSQINYGYTF
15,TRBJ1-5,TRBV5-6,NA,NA,TGTGCCAGCAGCGGGCAAGGGTATGGCAATCAGCCCCAGCATTTT,CASSGQGYGNQPQHF
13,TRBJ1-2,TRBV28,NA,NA,TGTGCCAGCACCAAGGGGGGGACCTATGGCTACACCTTC,CASTKGGTYGYTF
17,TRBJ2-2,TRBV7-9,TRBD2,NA,TGTGCCAGCAGCCGACCAGCGGGGACTTCCCCCACCGGGGAGCTGTTTTTT,CASSRPAGTSPTGELFF
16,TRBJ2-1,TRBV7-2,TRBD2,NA,TGTGCCAGCAGCACCCGACTAGCGGAGCGCCACAATGAGCAGTTCTTC,CASSTRLAERHNEQFF
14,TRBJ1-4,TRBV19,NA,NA,TGTGCCAGTAGTTTCGGGGCTCGGGGAGAAAAACTGTTTTTT,CASSFGARGEKLFF
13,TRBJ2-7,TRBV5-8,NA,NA,TGTGCCAGCAGCTTGGCAGTTTTCCACGAGCAGTACTTC,CASSLAVFHEQYF
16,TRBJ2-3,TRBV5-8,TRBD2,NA,TGTGCCAGCAGCTTGGGTAGCGGGTTTAACACAGATACGCAGTATTTT,CASSLGSGFNTDTQYF
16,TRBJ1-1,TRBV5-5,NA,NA,TGTGCCAGCAGCCTAGGGGGGGCGTATGGGAACACTGAAGCTTTCTTT,CASSLGGAYGNTEAFF
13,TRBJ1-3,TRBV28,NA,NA,TGTGCCAGCAGGACGGACCCTGGAAACACCATATATTTT,CASRTDPGNTIYF
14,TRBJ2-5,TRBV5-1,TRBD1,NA,TGCGCCAGCAGTTCCGGGACAGGGGAGGAGACCCAGTACTTC,CASSSGTGEETQYF
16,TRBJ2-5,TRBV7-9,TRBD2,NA,TGTGCCAGCAGCCCTTCTCCGGGGGGAGTTCAAGAGACCCAGTACTTC,CASSPSPGGVQETQYF
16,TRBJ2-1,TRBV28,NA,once,TGTGCCAGCAGTTTCGGTCAAGGACTCAACTACAATGAGCAGTTCTTC,CASSFGQGLNYNEQFF
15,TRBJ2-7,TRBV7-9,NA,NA,TGTGCCAGCAGCTTAATTACACCGGCCCACCACGAGCAGTACTTC,CASSLITPAHHEQYF
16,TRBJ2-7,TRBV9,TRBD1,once,TGTGCCAGCAGCGTAGATCCCGGACAGGGGGCCGACGAGCAGTACTTC,CASSVDPGQGADEQYF
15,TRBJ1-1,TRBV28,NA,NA,TGTGCCAGCAGCTCAACCACGACCCACCCGGCTGGAGCTTTCTTT,CASSSTTTHPAGAFF
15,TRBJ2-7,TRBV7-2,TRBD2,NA,TGTGCCAGCAGCTTAGTCCTAGCGGGAGTTTTCGAGCAGTACTTC,CASSLVLAGVFEQYF
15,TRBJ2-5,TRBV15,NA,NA,TGTGCCACCAGCAGAGCCGTTTGGGGACAAGAGACCCAGTACTTC,CATSRAVWGQETQYF
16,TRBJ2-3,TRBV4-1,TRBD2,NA,TGCGCCAGCAGCCAGGAGGGAGCGGGAGGGACAGATACGCAGTATTTT,CASSQEGAGGTDTQYF
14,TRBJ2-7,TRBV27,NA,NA,TGTGCCAGCAGTTTAAGGCGAAGCTCCTACGAGCAGTACTTC,CASSLRRSSYEQYF
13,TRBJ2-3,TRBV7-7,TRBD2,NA,TGTGCCAGCAGCTCAGCACTAGCGGGCACGCAGTATTTT,CASSSALAGTQYF
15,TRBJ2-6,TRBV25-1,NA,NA,TGTGCCAGCAACGGGTACCTCTCTGGGGCCAACGTCCTGACTTTC,CASNGYLSGANVLTF
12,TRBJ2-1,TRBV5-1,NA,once,TGCGCCAGCAGCTTGGAGGGCAGCTGGCAGTTCTTC,CASSLEGSWQFF
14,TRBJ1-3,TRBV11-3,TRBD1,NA,TGTGCCAGCAGCCCGACAGGGACTGGAAACACCATATATTTT,CASSPTGTGNTIYF
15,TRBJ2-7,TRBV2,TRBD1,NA,TGTGCCAGCAGTGCGGCAGGGACAGGCTTTGGCGAGCAGTACTTC,CASSAAGTGFGEQYF
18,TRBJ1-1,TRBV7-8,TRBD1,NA,TGTGCCAGCAGCCCCGGGACAGGACATGGAAGGATGAACACTGAAGCTTTCTTT,CASSPGTGHGRMNTEAFF
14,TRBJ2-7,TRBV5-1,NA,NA,TGCGCCAGCAGCTGGACGACAGGTCCGGGGGAGCAGTACTTC,CASSWTTGPGEQYF
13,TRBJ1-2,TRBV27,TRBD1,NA,TGTGCCAGATCACGACAGGGGGCCTATGGCTACACCTTC,CARSRQGAYGYTF
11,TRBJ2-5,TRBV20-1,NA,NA,TGCAGTGCTAACGGAGGGGAGACCCAGTACTTC,CSANGGETQYF
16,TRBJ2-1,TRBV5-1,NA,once,TGCGCCAGTGGAGGAACCGGGCCGGAATTGGTTAATGAGCAGTTCTTC,CASGGTGPELVNEQFF
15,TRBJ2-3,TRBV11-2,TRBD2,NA,TGTGCCAGCAGCTTCGGACTAGCGGGAACAGATACGCAGTATTTT,CASSFGLAGTDTQYF
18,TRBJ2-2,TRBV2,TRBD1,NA,TGTGCCAGCAGCCTCCCGGACAGGGGCGGTCGAAAAACCGGGGAGCTGTTTTTT,CASSLPDRGGRKTGELFF
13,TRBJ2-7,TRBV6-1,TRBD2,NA,TGTGCCGGGGCGCGGGAGTCGAGTAACGAGCAGTACTTC,CAGARESSNEQYF
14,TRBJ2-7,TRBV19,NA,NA,TGTGCCAGTAGTGCCACACTAATTACCTACGAGCAGTACTTC,CASSATLITYEQYF
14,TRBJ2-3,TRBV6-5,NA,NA,TGTGCCAGCAGTTACAGGGGTGGCACAGATACGCAGTATTTT,CASSYRGGTDTQYF
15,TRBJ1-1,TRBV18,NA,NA,TGTGCCAGCTCACCTCTCGACAGCCGGAACACTGAAGCTTTCTTT,CASSPLDSRNTEAFF
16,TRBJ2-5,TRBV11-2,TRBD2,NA,TGTGCCAGCAGCTTGCGGGCTAGCGGGAGACAAGAGACCCAGTACTTC,CASSLRASGRQETQYF
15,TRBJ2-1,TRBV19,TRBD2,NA,TGTGCCAGTAACAAAGCGGGAGGTCGCTACAATGAGCAGTTCTTC,CASNKAGGRYNEQFF
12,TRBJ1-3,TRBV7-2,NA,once,TGTGCCAGCAGCCAATCCGGGACCTCCATATATTTT,CASSQSGTSIYF
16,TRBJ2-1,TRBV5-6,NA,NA,TGTGCCAGCAGCGGGGAAGGGGAGGACTCCTACAATGAGCAGTTCTTC,CASSGEGEDSYNEQFF
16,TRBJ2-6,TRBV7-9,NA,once,TGTGCCAGCAGCTTGTTGGAGGGAGGTGGGGCCAACGTCCTGACTTTC,CASSLLEGGGANVLTF
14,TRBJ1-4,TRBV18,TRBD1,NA,TGTGCCAGCTCACCCAGGACAGGGAATGAAAAACTGTTTTTT,CASSPRTGNEKLFF
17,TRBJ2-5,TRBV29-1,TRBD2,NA,TGCAGCGTTGAAGGCCCGGGGGGGGCGATGGCCGGCGAGACCCAGTACTTC,CSVEGPGGAMAGETQYF
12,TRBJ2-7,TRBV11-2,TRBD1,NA,TGTGCCAGCAGTCCACAGGGGCACGAGCAGTACTTC,CASSPQGHEQYF
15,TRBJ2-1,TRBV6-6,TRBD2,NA,TGTGCCAGCCGGACTAGTCGAGGTTCCTACAATGAGCAGTTCTTC,CASRTSRGSYNEQFF